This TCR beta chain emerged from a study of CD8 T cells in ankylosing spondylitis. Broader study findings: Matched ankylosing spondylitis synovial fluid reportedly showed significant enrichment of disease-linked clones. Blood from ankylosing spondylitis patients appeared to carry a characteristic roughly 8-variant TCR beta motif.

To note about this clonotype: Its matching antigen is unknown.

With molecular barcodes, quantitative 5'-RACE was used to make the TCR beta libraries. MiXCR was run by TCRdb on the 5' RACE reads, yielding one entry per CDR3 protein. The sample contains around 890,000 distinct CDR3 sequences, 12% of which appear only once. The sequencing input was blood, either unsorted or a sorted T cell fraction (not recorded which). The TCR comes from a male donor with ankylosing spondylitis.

CDR3 residues: CASSLGPWGDEQYF. The CDR3, as DNA: TGTGCCAGCAGCTTGGGACCTTGGGGCGACGAGCAGTACTTC. The chain recombines TRBV7-2 with TRBJ2-7; D is possibly TRBD1 or TRBD2 (5 bases each). The CDR3 covers 14 residues. V was shortened by 3 bases and J by 5 bases, with 14 bases between the two germline ends. Germline assignment: CDR1 SGHTA and CDR2 FQGNSA. The full variable domain, completed using reference TRBV7-2 and TRBJ2-7, is GAGVSQSPSNKVTEKGKDVELRCDPISGHTALYWYRQSLGQGLEFLIYFQGNSAPDKSGLPSDRFSAERTGGSVSTLTIQRTQQEDSAVYLCASSLGPWGDEQYFGPGTRLTVT.